These T cell receptor beta chains were read from a single sample in a study of CD8 T cells in Susac syndrome. MiXCR, applied by TCRdb to the immunoSEQ multiplex PCR reads, yields one record per CDR3 protein. The table has about 280,000 distinct CDR3 sequences, around 83% seen once. Sequences were obtained from CD8+ T cells from PBMCs. Source of these receptors: a human donor with multiple sclerosis. Both conserved end residues are part of each CDR3. The order of the fields is V gene, D gene, J gene, clone size, CDR3 DNA, CDR3 protein. The D gene is left open where the match is weak. Clone size, where shown, is once, few, many, or a class for clones that have expanded.

V gene: TRBV7-9; D gene: NA; J gene: TRBJ2-2; clone size: NA; CDR3 DNA: TGTGCCAGCAGCCTCAGGGGTTCGAACACCGGGGAGCTGTTTTTT; CDR3 protein: CASSLRGSNTGELFF
V gene: TRBV7-9; D gene: NA; J gene: TRBJ2-3; clone size: NA; CDR3 DNA: TGTGCCAGCAGCCCCCCCGGGGGCGGGGCCACAGATACGCAGTATTTT; CDR3 protein: CASSPPGGGATDTQYF
V gene: TRBV25-1; D gene: TRBD2; J gene: TRBJ2-1; clone size: NA; CDR3 DNA: TGTGCCAGCAGTCCTACCCCGGCTAGCGGGAGGGCCAATGAGCAGTTCTTC; CDR3 protein: CASSPTPASGRANEQFF
V gene: TRBV7-3; D gene: NA; J gene: TRBJ2-5; clone size: NA; CDR3 DNA: TGTGCCAGCAGCTTAACCGGGATGACAGAGACCCAGTACTTC; CDR3 protein: CASSLTGMTETQYF
V gene: TRBV2; D gene: TRBD1; J gene: TRBJ2-2; clone size: NA; CDR3 DNA: TGTGCCAGCAGCGGGACAGGGAGTAACGGGGAGCTGTTTTTT; CDR3 protein: CASSGTGSNGELFF
V gene: TRBV29-1; D gene: TRBD2; J gene: TRBJ2-3; clone size: NA; CDR3 DNA: TGCAGCGTTGAGACTAGCGGGAGTCGGACAGATACGCAGTATTTT; CDR3 protein: CSVETSGSRTDTQYF
V gene: TRBV10-3; D gene: NA; J gene: TRBJ1-5; clone size: NA; CDR3 DNA: TGTGCCATCAGCGCCCTCAGAAATAGCAATCAGCCCCAGCATTTT; CDR3 protein: CAISALRNSNQPQHF
V gene: TRBV11-2; D gene: TRBD1; J gene: TRBJ1-2; clone size: NA; CDR3 DNA: TGTGCCAGCAGCCGGGGACAGGGGAGCTACACCTTC; CDR3 protein: CASSRGQGSYTF
V gene: TRBV7-9; D gene: TRBD1; J gene: TRBJ2-6; clone size: NA; CDR3 DNA: TGTGCCAGCATCCTCCCGTCGGACAGGGCTGGGGCCAACGTCCTGACTTTC; CDR3 protein: CASILPSDRAGANVLTF
V gene: TRBV28; D gene: TRBD2; J gene: TRBJ2-7; clone size: NA; CDR3 DNA: TGTGCCAGCAGTTCAACAGAGACTAGCGGGGGCTCCTACGAGCAGTACTTC; CDR3 protein: CASSSTETSGGSYEQYF
V gene: TRBV28; D gene: NA; J gene: TRBJ2-5; clone size: once; CDR3 DNA: TGTGCCAGCAGTCATATAAAGGCAGGGGCTAATGAAGAGACCCAGTACTTC; CDR3 protein: CASSHIKAGANEETQYF
V gene: TRBV12-3/TRBV12-4; D gene: NA; J gene: TRBJ1-6; clone size: once; CDR3 DNA: TGTGCCAGCAGTTTAGGGGGGTTTGCAAATTCACCCCTCCACTTT; CDR3 protein: CASSLGGFANSPLHF
V gene: TRBV6-1; D gene: NA; J gene: TRBJ2-2; clone size: few; CDR3 DNA: TGTGCCAGCAGCCAGGGTCCCGGGGAGCTGTTTTTT; CDR3 protein: CASSQGPGELFF
V gene: TRBV10-3; D gene: TRBD1; J gene: TRBJ1-1; clone size: NA; CDR3 DNA: TGTGCCATACAATACACACAGGGGTTGGCTGAAGCTTTCTTT; CDR3 protein: CAIQYTQGLAEAFF
V gene: TRBV12-3/TRBV12-4; D gene: NA; J gene: TRBJ2-1; clone size: NA; CDR3 DNA: TGTGCCAGCAGTCCCCACGGGACGTACAATGAGCAGTTCTTC; CDR3 protein: CASSPHGTYNEQFF
V gene: TRBV9; D gene: NA; J gene: TRBJ2-5; clone size: NA; CDR3 DNA: TGTGCCAGCAGCGTAGGGAGTAGCGGAGAAGAGACCCAGTACTTC; CDR3 protein: CASSVGSSGEETQYF
V gene: TRBV9; D gene: NA; J gene: TRBJ2-4; clone size: NA; CDR3 DNA: TGTGCCAGCAGCGCCGCCGGCGGGAAACACATTCAGTACTTC; CDR3 protein: CASSAAGGKHIQYF
V gene: TRBV5-1; D gene: TRBD1; J gene: TRBJ2-6; clone size: NA; CDR3 DNA: TGCGCCAGCAGCTTGCGCGGACAGGGGTTCTCTGGGGCCAACGTCCTGACTTTC; CDR3 protein: CASSLRGQGFSGANVLTF
V gene: TRBV27; D gene: NA; J gene: TRBJ1-5; clone size: NA; CDR3 DNA: TGTGCCAGCAGTTTATCCAGGGCTAGCAATCAGCCCCAGCATTTT; CDR3 protein: CASSLSRASNQPQHF
V gene: TRBV7-9; D gene: NA; J gene: TRBJ1-2; clone size: NA; CDR3 DNA: TGTGCCAGCAGCTTAGTACTTTCCTATGGCTACACCTTC; CDR3 protein: CASSLVLSYGYTF
V gene: TRBV5-4; D gene: TRBD2; J gene: TRBJ2-5; clone size: NA; CDR3 DNA: TGTGCCAGCAGCTCCCTCGGGGCGGGAGGGGTAGAGACCCAGTACTTC; CDR3 protein: CASSSLGAGGVETQYF
V gene: TRBV11-1; D gene: TRBD1; J gene: TRBJ2-7; clone size: NA; CDR3 DNA: TGTGCCAGCAGCTTAATCGGATCCAGGGGACAGCCGAACAGTCCCTACGAGCAGTACTTC; CDR3 protein: CASSLIGSRGQPNSPYEQYF
V gene: TRBV9; D gene: NA; J gene: TRBJ1-1; clone size: NA; CDR3 DNA: TGTGCCAGCAGCGGGGGGCGGGTTCCGCACACTGAAGCTTTCTTT; CDR3 protein: CASSGGRVPHTEAFF
V gene: TRBV10-3; D gene: TRBD2; J gene: TRBJ2-2; clone size: NA; CDR3 DNA: TGTGCCATCAGCGGGAGGACCGGGGAGCTGTTTTTT; CDR3 protein: CAISGRTGELFF
V gene: TRBV29-1; D gene: NA; J gene: TRBJ2-7; clone size: NA; CDR3 DNA: TGCAGCGGACAGGATGGCTACGAGCAGTACTTC; CDR3 protein: CSGQDGYEQYF
V gene: TRBV28; D gene: NA; J gene: TRBJ2-2; clone size: NA; CDR3 DNA: TGTGCCAGCAGTTTATGGACTGGCGGTAACACCGGGGAGCTGTTTTTT; CDR3 protein: CASSLWTGGNTGELFF
V gene: TRBV7-6; D gene: TRBD2; J gene: TRBJ2-2; clone size: NA; CDR3 DNA: TGTGCCAGCAGCTTAAGGCCTAGCGGGAGATCCGGGGAGCTGTTTTTT; CDR3 protein: CASSLRPSGRSGELFF
V gene: TRBV27; D gene: NA; J gene: TRBJ1-2; clone size: NA; CDR3 DNA: TGTGCCAGCAGTGGGGTGGACTATGGCTACACCTTC; CDR3 protein: CASSGVDYGYTF
V gene: TRBV7-9; D gene: NA; J gene: TRBJ1-2; clone size: NA; CDR3 DNA: TGTGCCAGCAGCTTAGGGTGGGGGGCCCCTGGCTACACCTTC; CDR3 protein: CASSLGWGAPGYTF
V gene: TRBV7-9; D gene: TRBD1; J gene: TRBJ2-2; clone size: NA; CDR3 DNA: TGTGCCAGCAGCTCGCTCCGGGACAGGGGAACCGGGGAGCTGTTTTTT; CDR3 protein: CASSSLRDRGTGELFF
V gene: TRBV14; D gene: NA; J gene: TRBJ1-6; clone size: NA; CDR3 DNA: TGTGCCAGCAGCCAAGATGGGGACGGGCATAATTCACCCCTCCACTTT; CDR3 protein: CASSQDGDGHNSPLHF
V gene: TRBV20-1; D gene: NA; J gene: TRBJ2-2; clone size: NA; CDR3 DNA: TGCAGTGCTAGAGGGAGGGGGAACACCGGGGAGCTGTTTTTT; CDR3 protein: CSARGRGNTGELFF
V gene: TRBV19; D gene: TRBD1; J gene: TRBJ2-1; clone size: NA; CDR3 DNA: TGTGCCAGTAGTACGTTATTAGGGGGCGCTGGAGACAATGAGCAGTTCTTC; CDR3 protein: CASSTLLGGAGDNEQFF
V gene: TRBV7-8; D gene: TRBD1; J gene: TRBJ1-5; clone size: NA; CDR3 DNA: TGTGCCAGCAGCCCGGACAGGCGGGAGCCCCAGCATTTT; CDR3 protein: CASSPDRREPQHF